Each of the 12 T cell receptor beta chains below was sequenced from the same sample in a study of T cell responses to AZD1222 COVID-19 vaccine. The table came from immunoSEQ multiplex PCR; TCRdb's copy has only in-frame clones and leaves some out. The sample records around 120,000 clones, 87% being singletons. The material was peripheral blood, obtained on day 0 of AZD1222 vaccination. Receptors were obtained from an adult in good health.

This chain connects TRBV5-1 to TRBJ2-2; possibly TRBD2 for D (5 bases). V lost 3 bases and J 6 bases, leaving 12 bases between the germline ends. The CDR3 runs to 14 residues. Germline V gives CDR1 SGHRS, CDR2 YFSETQ. CDR3 in amino acids: CASSSRAASGELFF. The CDR3 bases are TGCGCCAGCAGCTCCCGAGCGGCCTCCGGGGAGCTGTTTTTT.

The CDR3 DNA sequence: TGCGCCAGCAGCGGAGGTAGGACTGAAGCTTTCTTT. Translation gives CASSGGRTEAFF. The chain uses TRBV5-1 and TRBJ1-1; D gene uncertain. The germline V gene encodes CDR1 SGHRS and CDR2 YFSETQ. Trimming shortened V by 4 bases and J by 5 bases, and 9 bases separated the two germline ends. The CDR3 extends over 12 amino acids.

The V call is TRBV11-1, the J call TRBJ1-1; the D is unclear. Trimming left V 8 bases short and J 5 bases short, with 12 bases between. CDR3 length equals 12 residues. CDR1 and CDR2 (germline): SGHAT, FQDESV (reference sequence). The CDR3 sequence: CASGFISTEAFF. The CDR3 nucleotides read TGTGCCAGCGGTTTTATATCGACTGAAGCTTTCTTT.

V gene TRBV27 combines with J gene TRBJ2-3, with 9 bases lining up with TRBD2. The CDR3 length is 17 residues. With 2 bases clipped from V and 5 bases from J, the junction kept 11 bases outside the gene matches. Germline V gene sequence: CDR1 MNHEY, CDR2 SMNVEV (reference sequence). The CDR3 sequence is CASSLDLAGGQEDTQYF. The DNA for the CDR3 is TGTGCCAGCAGTTTAGATTTGGCGGGGGGGCAGGAAGATACGCAGTATTTT.

The CDR3 sequence: CASRPSYTGELFF. CDR3 bases: TGTGCCAGCAGGCCCTCCTACACCGGGGAGCTGTTTTTT. The J gene is TRBJ2-2, the V gene TRBV6-5; D ambiguous. V was trimmed by 6 bases and J by 3 bases, leaving 8 bases between them. The CDR3 extends over 13 amino acids. Per germline, CDR1 MNHEY and CDR2 SVGAGI.

The sample holds a few counts of this clone. V gene TRBV7-2 combines with J gene TRBJ2-5, with a possible D match to TRBD1 (5 bases). CDR3 length: 15 amino acids. Germline V gives CDR1 SGHTA, CDR2 FQGNSA. The ends were cut back, 0 bases at V and 1 base at J, with 9 bases in the middle. CDR3 in DNA: TGTGCCAGCAGCTTAGCGCTGGGGCTCCAAGAGACCCAGTACTTC. Translation gives CASSLALGLQETQYF.

The rearrangement links TRBV29-1 to TRBJ2-5; 9 bases align to TRBD2. CDR1 is SQVTM and CDR2 is ANQGSEA in the germline V gene. V lost 0 bases to trimming and J lost 11 bases; unmatched junction nucleotides: 10. This CDR3 region has 14 residues. In nucleotides, the CDR3 is TGCAGCGTTGAAGATCGGGGACTAGCTTGGGTACAGTACTTC. Residues: CSVEDRGLAWVQYF.

The chain has TRBV11-3 and TRBJ1-3; 9 nucleotides align to TRBD1. Germline assignment: CDR1 SGHNT and CDR2 YENEEA. After removal of 4 bases from V and 4 bases from J, the junction contained 2 bases not matched to a gene. CDR3 size: 14 residues. The CDR3 DNA follows: TGTGCCAGCAGCTACGGGACAGGGGGAAACACCATATATTTT. Translation gives CASSYGTGGNTIYF.

The V call is TRBV24-1, the J call TRBJ1-1; D is unresolved. CDR3 length equals 13 residues. Germline assignment: CDR1 KGHDR and CDR2 SFDVKD. Trimming removed 7 bases at V and 2 bases at J, with 10 bases between. CDR3 DNA: TGTGCCACCAGGAGGGATTCAAACACTGAAGCTTTCTTT. It encodes CATRRDSNTEAFF.

The CDR3 region has the DNA TGTGCCAGCAGCCAAAGACTAATGGGCGGGGGGGCTGCAGATACGCAGTATTTT. Residues: CASSQRLMGGGAADTQYF. This chain links TRBV7-9 with TRBJ2-3; TRBD2 agrees at 9 bases. Trimming at V came to 5 bases and at J to 4 bases, leaving 16 bases not matched to a gene. Germline CDR1 and CDR2: SEHNR and FQNEAQ (reference sequence). The CDR3 spans 18 residues.

The V call is TRBV6-5, the J call TRBJ1-3; D unresolved. V was cut by 5 bases and J by 8 bases, with 16 bases left in between. Per the germline V gene, CDR1 is MNHEY and CDR2 is SVGAGI. The CDR3 has 14 residues. The CDR3 coding sequence is TGTGCCAGCAGTACCGGGTCCCATCCGGACACCATATATTTT. It translates to CASSTGSHPDTIYF.

The chain couples TRBV4-2 to TRBJ2-1; 7 bases agree with TRBD2. Germline CDR1 and CDR2: LGHNA and YNFKEQ. The V segment lost 0 bases and the J segment 3 bases; nucleotides outside the gene matches: 8. This CDR3 is 17 amino acids long. CDR3 amino acids: CASSQDALAADYNEQFF. In nucleotides, the CDR3 is TGTGCCAGCAGCCAAGACGCCCTAGCGGCCGACTACAATGAGCAGTTCTTC.